This passage covers 19 T cell receptor beta chains from one sample sequenced in a study of cytomegalovirus exposure and HLA in healthy donors. Vbeta (60) and Jbeta (13) primers were used in the PCR. Sequenced by immunoSEQ multiplex PCR; TCRdb stores in-frame clones only, minus some. In the table there are around 100,000 clones, over 60% of which are singletons. Material for sequencing was PBMCs. Receptor source: a man aged 55 to 70 in good health and CMV-seropositive.

The CDR3: CASIHGTSGGETQYF. The CDR3 DNA is TGTGCCAGCATTCACGGGACTAGCGGGGGAGAGACCCAGTACTTC. The rearrangement uses TRBV6-1 and TRBJ2-5; TRBD2 aligns across 14 bases. Trimming at V came to 7 bases and at J to 4 bases, leaving 5 bases not matched to a gene. The germline V gene encodes CDR1 MNHNS and CDR2 SASEGT. This CDR3 comprises 15 residues.

The genes are TRBV29-1 and TRBJ1-6; D might be TRBD1 (5 bases). Germline loops: CDR1 SQVTM, CDR2 ANQGSEA. This CDR3 is built from 13 residues. The ends were cut back, 4 bases at V and 7 bases at J, with 11 bases in the middle. The CDR3 DNA is TGCAGCGTTGCTGTTGGGGGGAATTCACCCCTCCACTTT. Protein product: CSVAVGGNSPLHF.

The table lists this clone with a few counts. V and J are TRBV6-5 and TRBJ1-2; 9 bases match TRBD1. CDR1 and CDR2 from the germline V gene are MNHEY and SVGAGI. After removal of 7 bases from V and 8 bases from J, the junction contained 14 bases not matched to a gene. This CDR3 is built from 15 residues. DNA of the CDR3: TGTGCCAGCAAGGAGCGGACAGGGGCTCCTAGGGGCTACACCTTC. Translated: CASKERTGAPRGYTF.

The chain couples TRBV4-2 to TRBJ2-6; tentatively, D is TRBD1 (6 bases). CDR1 and CDR2 from the germline V gene are LGHNA and YNFKEQ. The CDR3 sequence is 20 residues long. V gave up 5 bases and J gave up 0 bases, with 23 bases separating them. CDR3 in amino acids: CASSYRTAYHKSSGANVLTF. The DNA for the CDR3 is TGTGCCAGCAGCTACCGGACAGCGTACCACAAGAGCTCTGGGGCCAACGTCCTGACTTTC.

This clone was seen only once. The V gene is TRBV6-5, the J gene TRBJ1-2; 8 positions match TRBD1. CDR3 length equals 13 residues. Unmatched junction bases numbered 8, after V lost 6 bases and J lost 8 bases. Germline CDR1 and CDR2: MNHEY and SVGAGI. The DNA for the CDR3 is TGTGCCAGCAGAACCGGACAGGGAAACGGCTACACCTTC. Amino acids: CASRTGQGNGYTF.

The chain recombines TRBV27 with TRBJ1-2; no clear D. This CDR3 comprises 16 residues. Germline lookup yields CDR1 MNHEY and CDR2 SMNVEV (reference sequence). V was cut by 6 bases and J by 2 bases, with 19 bases left in between. The CDR3 nucleotides read TGTGCCAGCAGCCAAACTGCAGGATCAGCAAACTATGGCTACACCTTC. Amino acids: CASSQTAGSANYGYTF.

The rearrangement uses TRBV28 and TRBJ1-4; D might be TRBD1 (6 bases). CDR3 length: 15 residues. V shed 6 bases and J shed 4 bases, with 15 bases lying between them. Germline values: CDR1 MDHEN, CDR2 SYDVKM. The CDR3 loop reads CASSRRQVGNEKLFF. The CDR3 bases are TGTGCCAGCAGCCGCAGACAGGTCGGTAATGAAAAACTGTTTTTT.

J is TRBJ2-5 and V is TRBV11-2; 12 positions match TRBD2. Losses at the gene ends were 1 base for V and 2 bases for J; bases not matched to a gene: 2. This CDR3 spans 16 amino acids. Germline V lookup: CDR1 SGHAT, CDR2 FQNNGV. The CDR3 here is CASSLGLAGGQETQYF. The CDR3 coding sequence is TGTGCCAGCAGCTTAGGGCTAGCGGGGGGGCAAGAGACCCAGTACTTC.

This clone was counted a single time. The chain has TRBV4-1 and TRBJ2-1; 7 positions agree with TRBD2. V gave up 3 bases and J gave up 3 bases; unmatched junction bases: 8. Germline CDR1 and CDR2: MGHRA and YSYEKL. The CDR3 length is 16 residues. Here the CDR3 reads CASSHEGAGFYNEQFF. CDR3 DNA: TGCGCCAGCAGCCATGAAGGAGCGGGGTTCTACAATGAGCAGTTCTTC.

The chain has TRBV12-5 and TRBJ2-3; D is possibly TRBD1 (5 bases). In germline, CDR1 is LGHNT, CDR2 FRNRAP. With 1 base removed from V and 5 bases from J, the gap between germline ends came to 7 bases. This CDR3 has 13 amino acids. This CDR3 is CASGLGRGDTQYF. The CDR3 bases are TGTGCTAGTGGTTTGGGAAGGGGAGATACGCAGTATTTT.

This chain joins TRBV7-9 and TRBJ2-3, with a weak D call TRBD2 (5 bases). Trimming removed 7 bases at V and 2 bases at J, with 16 bases between. The CDR3 loop spans 15 amino acids. Germline V lookup: CDR1 SEHNR, CDR2 FQNEAQ (reference sequence). Here the CDR3 reads CASMGKRRITDTQYF. CDR3 bases: TGTGCCAGCATGGGCAAGCGGCGGATCACAGATACGCAGTATTTT.

The chain links TRBV5-4 to TRBJ2-7; 10 bases are shared with TRBD1. V was pared by 0 bases and J by 3 bases, with 3 bases of the junction left unmatched. Germline V gene lookup returns CDR1 SGHNT and CDR2 YYREEE (reference sequence). This CDR3 has 15 residues. The CDR3 bases are TGTGCCAGCAGCTTGGGGACAGGGGGGCTCTACGAGCAGTACTTC. Protein sequence: CASSLGTGGLYEQYF.

The rearrangement uses TRBV9 and TRBJ2-3; TRBD2 matches at 16 bases. Germline assignment: CDR1 SGDLS and CDR2 YYNGEE. Trimming cost V 0 bases and J 5 bases; bases outside gene matches: 6. This CDR3 comprises 18 residues. CDR3 bases: TGTGCCAGCAGCGTAGTCACCGGGACTAGCGGGGGGGGAGATACGCAGTATTTT. This sequence encodes CASSVVTGTSGGGDTQYF.

The V call is TRBV21-1, the J call TRBJ2-7; the table gives TRBD1 as D, unverified against the DNA. TRBV21-1 is noted as a pseudogene. This CDR3 is 13 amino acids long. CDR3 nucleotides: TGTGCCAGCAGCGAAAGGACAGGGGTCGAGCAGTACTTC. Encoded protein: CASSERTGVEQYF.

The genes are TRBV7-8 and TRBJ1-1; perhaps TRBD1 as D (6 bases). The V end was cut by 5 bases, the J end by 2 bases, with 12 bases between. CDR1 and CDR2 (germline): SGHVS, FQNEAQ. The CDR3 is 14 residues long. The CDR3 DNA is TGTGCCAGCAGCCCACGACAGGCTAACACTGAAGCTTTCTTT. It codes for CASSPRQANTEAFF.

CDR3 in DNA: TGCGCCAGCCGGACTGGGAGACTTTACAATGAGCAGTTCTTC. This codes for CASRTGRLYNEQFF. The genes are TRBV10-2 and TRBJ2-1, with D maybe TRBD2 (5 bases). This CDR3 region has 14 residues. V lost 8 bases and J 4 bases, leaving 15 bases between the germline ends. Per germline, CDR1 WSHSY and CDR2 SAAADI.

The chain couples TRBV7-2 to TRBJ2-3, with a tentative D call TRBD2 (6 bases). Between the trimmed V and J ends, which lost 1 base and 2 bases, there was a span of 7 bases. The germline CDR1 and CDR2 sequences are SGHTA and FQGNSA. The CDR3 runs 14 residues. CDR3 in amino acids: CASSLGGDTDTQYF. The CDR3 nucleotides read TGTGCCAGCAGCTTAGGGGGGGACACAGATACGCAGTATTTT.

The chain combines TRBV30 with TRBJ1-6; D is unclear. Germline V lookup: CDR1 GTSNPN, CDR2 SVGIG (reference sequence). The CDR3 loop spans 16 amino acids. V dropped 0 bases and J dropped 10 bases, with 19 bases sitting between them. DNA for the CDR3: TGTGCCTGGAGTGTCAAGACCGGCTCTCGAGGATCACCCCTCCACTTT. Its protein product is CAWSVKTGSRGSPLHF.

The chain has TRBV9 and TRBJ1-6; 8 bases line up with TRBD1. Per germline, CDR1 SGDLS and CDR2 YYNGEE. The V gene end was trimmed by 5 bases and the J gene end by 6 bases; junction bases not matched to a gene: 4. CDR3 length: 14 amino acids. CDR3 DNA sequence: TGTGCCAGCAGACGAGGGACAGGTAATTCACCCCTCCACTTT. Translated: CASRRGTGNSPLHF.